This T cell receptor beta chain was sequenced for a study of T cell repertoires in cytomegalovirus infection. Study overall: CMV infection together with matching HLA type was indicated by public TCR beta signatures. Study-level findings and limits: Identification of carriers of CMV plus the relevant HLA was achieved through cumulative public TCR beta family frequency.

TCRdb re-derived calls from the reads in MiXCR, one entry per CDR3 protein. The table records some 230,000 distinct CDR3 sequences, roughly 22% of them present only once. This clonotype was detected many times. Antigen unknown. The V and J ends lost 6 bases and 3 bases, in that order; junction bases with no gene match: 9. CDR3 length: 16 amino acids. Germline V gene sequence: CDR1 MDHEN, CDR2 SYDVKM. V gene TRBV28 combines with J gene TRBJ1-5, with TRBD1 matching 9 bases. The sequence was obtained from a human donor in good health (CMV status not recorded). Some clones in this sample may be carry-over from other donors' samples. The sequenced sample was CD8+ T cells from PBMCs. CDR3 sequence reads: CASRPPGTGLNQPQHF. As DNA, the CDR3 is TGTGCCAGCAGACCGCCAGGGACAGGGCTCAATCAGCCCCAGCATTTT.